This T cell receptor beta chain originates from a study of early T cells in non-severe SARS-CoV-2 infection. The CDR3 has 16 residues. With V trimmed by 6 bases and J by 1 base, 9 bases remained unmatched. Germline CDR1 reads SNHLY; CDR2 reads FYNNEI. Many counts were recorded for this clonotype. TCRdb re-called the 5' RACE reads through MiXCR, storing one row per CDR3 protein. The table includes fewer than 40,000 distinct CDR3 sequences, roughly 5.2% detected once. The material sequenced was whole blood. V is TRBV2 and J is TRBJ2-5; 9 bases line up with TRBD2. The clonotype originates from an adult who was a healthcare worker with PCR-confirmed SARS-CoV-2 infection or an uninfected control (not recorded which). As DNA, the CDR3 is TGTGCCAGCAGCATCACTAGCGGGTGGACCCAAGAGACCCAGTACTTC. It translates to CASSITSGWTQETQYF.